This TCR beta chain was sequenced in a study of cytomegalovirus exposure and HLA in healthy donors. A note on this clone: Its antigen remains unknown.

Clones were read by immunoSEQ multiplex PCR, and TCRdb kept only the in-frame ones, dropping some. This table has about 140,000 clones, roughly 81% appearing once. Study-level points and caveats: According to a later analysis, TCR clusters from the first cohort tended to co-occur in the 120 or so validation repertoires.

The origin of this receptor is a woman younger than 45 in good health and CMV-seronegative. Input material: PBMCs.

The DNA of the CDR3 is TGTGCCAGCAGCGTAGAGGGCACAGGAGTAGAGACCCAGTACTTC. Amino acid sequence: CASSVEGTGVETQYF. The V call is TRBV9, the J call TRBJ2-5; TRBD1 might be the D (5 bases). The CDR3 has 15 amino acids. The germline V gene encodes CDR1 SGDLS and CDR2 YYNGEE. Between the trimmed V and J ends, which lost 0 bases and 4 bases, there was a span of 13 bases. Using reference TRBV9 and TRBJ2-5 for the parts outside the CDR3, the full variable domain is DSGVTQTPKHLITATGQRVTLRCSPRSGDLSVYWYQQSLDQGLQFLIQYYNGEERAKGNILERFSAQQFPDLHSELNLSSLELGDSALYFCASSVEGTGVETQYFGPGTRLLVL.